The source of this TCR beta chain is a study of cytomegalovirus exposure and HLA in healthy donors (dated by TCRdb to between 2016 and 2019). Concerning the study at large: According to a later analysis, one platform produced both the roughly 130 validation repertoires and the approximately 670 repertoires of the first cohort. The study aimed to test whether signatures of past pathogen exposure could be identified by cataloging public T cell receptors. Along with the approximately 700-subject first cohort, a separate validation cohort of over 90 different subjects was used. High-throughput TCR immunosequencing, statistical association of individual TCRs with disease status, and machine learning were combined to predict cytomegalovirus infection status. Overall results and qualifications from the work: In vitro tests confirmed that a few of the cytomegalovirus-associated TCR beta chains recognize cytomegalovirus antigens. According to the authors, the approach could potentially be generalized to other disease states and immunological phenotypes. A total of 150 to 200 TCR beta chains were listed by the study as associated with cytomegalovirus. In both the original and validation cohorts, the classifier was reported to diagnose cytomegalovirus status with high specificity and sensitivity. Subsequent analysis determined that TCRs grouped into clusters in the first cohort also showed a tendency toward co-occurrence across the 90 to 150 validation repertoires, and approximately 93% of cluster scores exceeded 0. The validation cohort had no HLA typing available for a later analysis, so co-occurrence within that cohort was assessed over all 110 or so repertoires. Across donors, most TCR sequences were observed very rarely, whereas some public TCRs were present in many individuals.

This clone has a single count. Its antigen is unknown. It has no much larger one-base neighbor in the sample; base qualities were not kept. The CDR3 goes from the cysteine to the phenylalanine over 16 residues. The read is trimmed to its CDR3 DNA, 48 bases read in frame from base 1. CDR1 MNHEY and CDR2 SMNVEV are derived from the germline V gene (reference sequence). V is clipped by 4 bases and J by 8 bases, and the sequence between their germline boundaries is 21 bases long. Preparation of the library involved the immunoSEQ multiplex PCR assay. The authors processed their data as follows. A statistical classification framework was built for diagnosing cytomegalovirus status from the catalog of TCR beta chain sequences. TCRdb limited this immuneACCESS table to in-frame rearrangements with V and J called. A share of clones is missing; checked studies link under half to unresolved V genes, and the rest is unexplained. V, J and clone size were drawn from that table, and D and trimming were deduced from the DNA. This sample comprises about 130,000 clones, just under 90% of them detected only once. In total, the top ten clones hold approximately 3.3% of the sample.

Donors formed part of the validation cohort, which comprised 120 subjects and was distinct from the first cohort of 550 to 850 subjects. In this chain, TRBV27 is recombined with TRBJ2-1; TRBD2 is possibly the D segment (6 matching bases). This TCR was sampled from a man aged 25-40 years in good health and CMV-seronegative. The sample comprised PBMCs. The DNA sequence follows: TGTGCCAGCAGTTCCGCCCTTCGCGGGGTTGGGCATGAGCAGTTCTTC. Translated, this is CASSSALRGVGHEQFF.